This T cell receptor (beta chain) was recorded in a study of cytomegalovirus exposure and HLA in healthy donors. 13 Jbeta primers and 60 Vbeta primers were used for the PCR. Profiled with immunoSEQ multiplex PCR; TCRdb holds only in-frame clones, not every one. The table shows roughly 300,000 clones, with 86% occurring only once. CDR3 length: 15 amino acids. Per germline, CDR1 SNHLY and CDR2 FYNNEI. V gave up 6 bases and J gave up 8 bases; unmatched junction bases: 12. This chain joins TRBV2 and TRBJ1-2; 10 bases are shared with TRBD1. The sequence was obtained from a man aged 40-49 years in good health and CMV-seropositive. Sample: PBMCs. The CDR3 DNA reads TGTGCCAGCAGGGACCCCTTCGACAGGGGGCGAGGCTACACCTTC. Translating gives CASRDPFDRGRGYTF.